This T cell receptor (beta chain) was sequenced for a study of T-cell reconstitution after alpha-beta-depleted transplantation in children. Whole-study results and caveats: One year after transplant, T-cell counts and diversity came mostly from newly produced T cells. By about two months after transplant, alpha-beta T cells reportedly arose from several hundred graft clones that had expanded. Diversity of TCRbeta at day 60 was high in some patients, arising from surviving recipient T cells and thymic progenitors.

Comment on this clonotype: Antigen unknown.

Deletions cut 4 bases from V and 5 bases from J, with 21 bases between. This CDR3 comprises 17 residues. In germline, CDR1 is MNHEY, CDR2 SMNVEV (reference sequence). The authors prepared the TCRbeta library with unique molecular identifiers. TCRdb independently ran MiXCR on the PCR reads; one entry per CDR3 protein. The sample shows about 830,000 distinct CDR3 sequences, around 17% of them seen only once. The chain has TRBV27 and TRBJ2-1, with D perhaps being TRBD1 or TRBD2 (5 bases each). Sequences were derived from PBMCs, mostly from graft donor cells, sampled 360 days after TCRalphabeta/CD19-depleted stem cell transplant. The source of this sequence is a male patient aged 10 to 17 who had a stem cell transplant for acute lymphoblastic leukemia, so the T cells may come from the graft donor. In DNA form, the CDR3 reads TGTGCCAGCAGTTCAGGGAAACTAGTCATGGCCCACAATGAGCAGTTCTTC. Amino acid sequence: CASSSGKLVMAHNEQFF.